This T cell receptor beta chain was retrieved from a study of T cell repertoires in cytomegalovirus infection. Broader study findings: Carriers of CMV plus the relevant HLA were identified by cumulative public TCR beta family frequency.

Ten or more counts support this clonotype. Antigen: not known. In TCRdb, the reads were re-called with MiXCR into one record per CDR3 protein. The sample holds fewer than 1,000,000 distinct CDR3 sequences; around a third are singletons and the top ten take more than 12%. Germline V CDR1 and CDR2: SGHVS, FQNEAQ. With V trimmed by 5 bases and J by 1 base, 12 bases remained unmatched. This CDR3 is built from 17 residues. The receptor comes from a human donor in good health (CMV status not recorded). Some clones in this sample may be carry-over from other donors' samples. Sample: cultured CD8+ T cells from PBMCs, taken from culture after CMV antigen stimulation. This chain uses TRBV7-8 with TRBJ1-2, with 8 bases matching TRBD1. CDR3 in amino acids: CASSTFPGTGVNYGYTF. In nucleotides, the CDR3 is TGTGCCAGCAGCACATTCCCCGGGACAGGAGTTAACTATGGCTACACCTTC.